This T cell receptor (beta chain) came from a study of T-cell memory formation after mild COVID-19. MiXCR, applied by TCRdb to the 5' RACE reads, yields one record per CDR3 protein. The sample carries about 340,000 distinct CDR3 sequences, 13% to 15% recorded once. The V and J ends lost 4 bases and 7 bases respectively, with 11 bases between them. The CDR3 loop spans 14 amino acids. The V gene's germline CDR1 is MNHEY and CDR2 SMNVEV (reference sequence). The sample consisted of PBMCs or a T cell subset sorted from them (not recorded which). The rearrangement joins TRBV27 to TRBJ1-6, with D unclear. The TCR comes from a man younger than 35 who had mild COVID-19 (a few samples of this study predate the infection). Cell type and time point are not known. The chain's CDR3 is CASSSTLLNSPLHF. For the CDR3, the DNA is TGTGCCAGCAGTTCGACACTATTAAATTCACCCCTCCACTTT.